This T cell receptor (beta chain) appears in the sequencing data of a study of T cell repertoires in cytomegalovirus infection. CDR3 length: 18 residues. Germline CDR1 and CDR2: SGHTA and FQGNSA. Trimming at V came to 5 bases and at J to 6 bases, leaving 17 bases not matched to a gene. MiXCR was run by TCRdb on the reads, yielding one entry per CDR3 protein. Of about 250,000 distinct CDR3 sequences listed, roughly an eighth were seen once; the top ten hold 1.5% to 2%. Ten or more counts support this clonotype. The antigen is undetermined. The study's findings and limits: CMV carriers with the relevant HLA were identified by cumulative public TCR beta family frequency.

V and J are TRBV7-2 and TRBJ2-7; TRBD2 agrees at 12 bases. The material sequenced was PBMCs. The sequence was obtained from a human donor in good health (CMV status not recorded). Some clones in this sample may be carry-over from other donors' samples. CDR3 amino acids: CASSTRRLAGGREREQYF. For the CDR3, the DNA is TGTGCCAGCAGCACACGGCGGCTAGCGGGAGGGCGGGAACGCGAGCAGTACTTC.